The 5 T cell receptor beta chains given below trace back to one sample, sequenced in a study of blood T cell repertoires in COVID-19. Some clones are missing from TCRdb's copy, which holds only in-frame ones; the method was immunoSEQ multiplex PCR. The sample records some 130,000 clones, around 86% being singletons. Sequencing input: peripheral blood. These receptors originate from a woman between 50 and 59 years old who had recovered from COVID-19.

The gene calls are TRBV7-8 and TRBJ2-1; 15 nucleotides agree with TRBD2. Germline trimming cut 3 bases from V and 5 bases from J; bases unmatched to any gene: 5. The CDR3 consists of 17 residues. The germline V gene encodes CDR1 SGHVS and CDR2 FQNEAQ. CDR3 sequence reads: CASSFRTSGRGDNEQFF. CDR3 sequence (DNA): TGTGCCAGCAGCTTTCGGACTAGCGGGAGGGGGGACAATGAGCAGTTCTTC.

This chain uses TRBV30 with TRBJ2-2; 14 bases agree with TRBD2. The CDR3 contains 17 residues. Germline V gene sequence: CDR1 GTSNPN, CDR2 SVGIG (reference sequence). The trim removed 3 bases at V and 4 bases at J, leaving 7 bases unmatched. The CDR3 DNA is TGTGCCTGGAGGCGACTAGCGGGAGGGTTTGGCACCGGGGAGCTGTTTTTT. Protein product: CAWRRLAGGFGTGELFF.

The V and J genes are TRBV6-2 or TRBV6-3 and TRBJ2-2, with D perhaps TRBD2 (5 bases). Germline CDR1 reads MNHEY; CDR2 reads SVGEGT. This CDR3 is built from 15 residues. The V end was cut by 3 bases, the J end by 4 bases, with 12 bases between. CDR3 sequence reads: CASSYRSGTTGELFF. CDR3 in DNA: TGTGCCAGCAGTTATAGGAGCGGAACCACCGGGGAGCTGTTTTTT.

The rearrangement uses TRBV15 and TRBJ2-7; 9 nucleotides agree with TRBD1. Germline V lookup: CDR1 LNHNV, CDR2 YYDKDF (reference sequence). Trimming at V came to 9 bases and at J to 6 bases, leaving 9 bases not matched to a gene. The CDR3 runs to 13 residues. Written as DNA, the CDR3 is TGTGCCACTAGACAGGGGGTCCGGGGCGAGCAGTACTTC. This codes for CATRQGVRGEQYF.

The chain couples TRBV5-1 to TRBJ1-2; D is unclear. Deletions cut 4 bases from V and 6 bases from J, with 13 bases between. Per the germline V gene, CDR1 is SGHRS and CDR2 is YFSETQ. The CDR3 spans 13 residues. The CDR3: CASSPEGGNGYTF. CDR3 in DNA: TGCGCCAGCAGCCCCGAGGGTGGTAATGGCTACACCTTC.